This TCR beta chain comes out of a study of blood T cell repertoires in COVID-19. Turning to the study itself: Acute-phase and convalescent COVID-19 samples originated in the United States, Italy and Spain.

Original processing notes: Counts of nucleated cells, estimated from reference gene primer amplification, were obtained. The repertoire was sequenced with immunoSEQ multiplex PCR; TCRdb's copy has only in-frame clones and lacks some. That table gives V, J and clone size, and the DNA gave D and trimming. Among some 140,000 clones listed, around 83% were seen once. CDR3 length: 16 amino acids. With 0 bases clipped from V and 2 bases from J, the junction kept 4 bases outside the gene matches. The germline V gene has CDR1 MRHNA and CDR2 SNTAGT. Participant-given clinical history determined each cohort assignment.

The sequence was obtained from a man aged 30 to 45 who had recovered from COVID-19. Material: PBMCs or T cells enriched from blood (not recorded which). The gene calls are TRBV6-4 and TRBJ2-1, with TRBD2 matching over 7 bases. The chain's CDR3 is CASSDSGLAAYNEQFF. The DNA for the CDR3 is TGTGCCAGCAGTGACTCGGGTCTAGCGGCCTACAATGAGCAGTTCTTC.